The source of this T cell receptor beta chain is a study of T cell responses to AZD1222 COVID-19 vaccine. Study findings and constraints: Only six people who got AZD1222 tested seropositive at baseline. No repertoire was sampled before or during the peak T cell response, only after it. White British ancestry dominated among donors, who included more females, and clonal diversity was possibly underestimated.

Notes on this clone: As yet, its antigen is unknown.

This CDR3 region has 14 residues. CDR1 and CDR2 (germline): KGHSH, LQKENI. V dropped 3 bases and J dropped 4 bases, with 12 bases sitting between them. Method: immunoSEQ multiplex PCR; TCRdb's copy keeps in-frame clones and lacks some. The repertoire holds 90,000 to 110,000 clones, with approximately 88% as singletons. The TCR originated in an adult in good health. The rearrangement links TRBV18 to TRBJ1-2; D remains ambiguous. Sequencing used peripheral blood, obtained on day 0 of MenACWY control vaccination. DNA of the CDR3: TGTGCCAGCTCACCCTCTTACAAGGGCTATGGCTACACCTTC. This gives the protein CASSPSYKGYGYTF.